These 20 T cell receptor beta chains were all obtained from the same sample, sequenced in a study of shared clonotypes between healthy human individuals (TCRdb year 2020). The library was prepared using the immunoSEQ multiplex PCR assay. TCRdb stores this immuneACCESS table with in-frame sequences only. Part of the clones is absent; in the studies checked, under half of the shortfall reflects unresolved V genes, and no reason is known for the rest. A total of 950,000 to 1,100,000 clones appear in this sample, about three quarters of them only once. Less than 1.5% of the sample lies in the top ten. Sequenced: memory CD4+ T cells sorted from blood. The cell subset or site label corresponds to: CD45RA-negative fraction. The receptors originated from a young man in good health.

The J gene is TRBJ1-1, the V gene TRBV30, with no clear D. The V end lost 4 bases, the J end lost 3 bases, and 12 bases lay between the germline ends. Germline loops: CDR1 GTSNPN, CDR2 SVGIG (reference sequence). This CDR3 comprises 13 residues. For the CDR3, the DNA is TGTGCCTGGACCCAGTCTCGGGACACTGAAGCTTTCTTT. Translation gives CAWTQSRDTEAFF.

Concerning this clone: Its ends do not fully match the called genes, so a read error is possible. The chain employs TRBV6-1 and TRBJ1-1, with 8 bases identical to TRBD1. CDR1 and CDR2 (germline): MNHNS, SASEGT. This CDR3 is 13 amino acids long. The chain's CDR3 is CAISGQGGTEAFF. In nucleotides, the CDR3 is TGTGCCATCAGTGGACAGGGAGGCACTGAAGCTTTCTTT.

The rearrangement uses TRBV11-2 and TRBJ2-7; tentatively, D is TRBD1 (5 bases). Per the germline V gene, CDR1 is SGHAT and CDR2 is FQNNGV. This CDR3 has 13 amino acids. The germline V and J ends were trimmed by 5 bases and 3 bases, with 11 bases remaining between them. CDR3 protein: CASSPGSGYEQYF. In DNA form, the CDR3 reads TGTGCCAGCAGCCCAGGGTCGGGCTACGAGCAGTACTTC. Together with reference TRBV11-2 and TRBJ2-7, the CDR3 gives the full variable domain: EAGVAQSPRYKIIEKRQSVAFWCNPISGHATLYWYQQILGQGPKLLIQFQNNGVVDDSQLPKDRFSAERLKGVDSTLKIQPAKLEDSAVYLCASSPGSGYEQYFGPGTRLTVT.

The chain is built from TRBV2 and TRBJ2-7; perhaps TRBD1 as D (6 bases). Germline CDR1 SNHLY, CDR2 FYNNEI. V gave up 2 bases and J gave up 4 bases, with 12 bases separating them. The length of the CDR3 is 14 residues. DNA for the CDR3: TGTGCCAGCAGTGAACTCAGGGGACCGTACGAGCAGTACTTC. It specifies CASSELRGPYEQYF.

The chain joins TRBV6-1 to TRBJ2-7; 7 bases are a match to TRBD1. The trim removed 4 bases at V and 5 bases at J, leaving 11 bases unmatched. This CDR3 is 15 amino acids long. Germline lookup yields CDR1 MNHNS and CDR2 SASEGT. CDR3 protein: CASSAKQGSDNEQYF. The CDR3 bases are TGTGCCAGCAGTGCCAAACAGGGGAGTGACAACGAGCAGTACTTC.

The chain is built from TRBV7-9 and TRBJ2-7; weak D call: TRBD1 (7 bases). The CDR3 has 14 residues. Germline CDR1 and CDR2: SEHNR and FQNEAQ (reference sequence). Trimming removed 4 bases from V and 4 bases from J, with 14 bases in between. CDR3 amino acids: CASSSGDSRYEQYF. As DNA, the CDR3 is TGTGCCAGCAGCTCGGGGGACAGCCGATACGAGCAGTACTTC.

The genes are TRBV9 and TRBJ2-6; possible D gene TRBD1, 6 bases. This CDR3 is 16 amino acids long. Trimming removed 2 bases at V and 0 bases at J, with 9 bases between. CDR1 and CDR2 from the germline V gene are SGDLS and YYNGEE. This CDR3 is CASSVGQNSGANVLTF. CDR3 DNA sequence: TGTGCCAGCAGCGTTGGACAGAACTCTGGGGCCAACGTCCTGACTTTC.

The CDR3 nucleotides are TGCGCCAGCAGCCCTGGGACTACGAAAGAGACCCAGTACTTC. Translation: CASSPGTTKETQYF. V usage is TRBV10-1 and J usage is TRBJ2-5, with 7 bases aligning to TRBD2. This CDR3 is built from 14 residues. The trim removed 6 bases at V and 3 bases at J, leaving 7 bases unmatched. Looked up from germline, CDR1 is WNHNN and CDR2 is SYGVQD (reference sequence).

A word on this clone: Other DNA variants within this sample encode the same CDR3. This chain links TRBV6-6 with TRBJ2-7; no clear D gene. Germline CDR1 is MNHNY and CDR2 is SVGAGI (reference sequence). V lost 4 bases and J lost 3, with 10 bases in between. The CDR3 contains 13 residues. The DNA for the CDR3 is TGTGCCAGCAGTTTACTCGTGGGCTACGAGCAGTACTTC. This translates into CASSLLVGYEQYF.

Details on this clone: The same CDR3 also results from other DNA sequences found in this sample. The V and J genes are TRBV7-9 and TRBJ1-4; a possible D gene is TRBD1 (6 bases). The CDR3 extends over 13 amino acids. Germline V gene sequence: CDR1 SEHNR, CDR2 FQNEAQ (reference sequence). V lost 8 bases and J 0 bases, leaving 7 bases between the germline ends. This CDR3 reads CASRTATNEKLFF. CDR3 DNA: TGTGCCAGCCGGACAGCAACTAATGAAAAACTGTTTTTT.

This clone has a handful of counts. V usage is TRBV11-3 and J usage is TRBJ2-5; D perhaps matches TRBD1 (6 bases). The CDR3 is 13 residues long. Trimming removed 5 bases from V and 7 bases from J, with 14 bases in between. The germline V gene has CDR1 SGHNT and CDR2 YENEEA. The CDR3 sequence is CASSQTRGGTQYF. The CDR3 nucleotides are TGTGCCAGCAGCCAGACCAGGGGTGGGACCCAGTACTTC.

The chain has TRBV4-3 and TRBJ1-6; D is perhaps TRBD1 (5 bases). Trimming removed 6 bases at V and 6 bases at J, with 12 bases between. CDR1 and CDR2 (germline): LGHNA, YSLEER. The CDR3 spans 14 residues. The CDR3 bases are TGCGCCAGCAGTCGGGGACCAACTAATTCACCCCTCCACTTT. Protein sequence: CASSRGPTNSPLHF.

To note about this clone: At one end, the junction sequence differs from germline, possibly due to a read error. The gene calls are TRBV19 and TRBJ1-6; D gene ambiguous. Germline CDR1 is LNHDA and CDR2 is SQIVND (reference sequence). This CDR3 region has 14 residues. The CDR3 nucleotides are TGCGCCAGTAAAGACGCCGGACCGGGTTCACCCCTCCACTTT. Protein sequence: CASKDAGPGSPLHF.

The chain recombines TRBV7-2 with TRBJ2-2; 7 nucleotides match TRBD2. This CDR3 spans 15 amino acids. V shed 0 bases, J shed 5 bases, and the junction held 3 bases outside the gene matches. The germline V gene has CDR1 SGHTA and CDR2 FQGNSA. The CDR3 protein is CASSLAGGRTGELFF. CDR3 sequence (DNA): TGTGCCAGCAGCTTAGCGGGAGGGCGGACCGGGGAGCTGTTTTTT. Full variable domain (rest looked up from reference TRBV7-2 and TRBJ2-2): GAGVSQSPSNKVTEKGKDVELRCDPISGHTALYWYRQSLGQGLEFLIYFQGNSAPDKSGLPSDRFSAERTGGSVSTLTIQRTQQEDSAVYLCASSLAGGRTGELFFGEGSRLTVL.

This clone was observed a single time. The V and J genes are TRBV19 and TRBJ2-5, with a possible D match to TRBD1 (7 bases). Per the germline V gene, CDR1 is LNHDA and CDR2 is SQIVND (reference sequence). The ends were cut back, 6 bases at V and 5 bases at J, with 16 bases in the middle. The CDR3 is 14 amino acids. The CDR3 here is CASRPGGGEETQYF. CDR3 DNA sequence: TGTGCCAGTAGACCAGGAGGGGGCGAGGAGACCCAGTACTTC. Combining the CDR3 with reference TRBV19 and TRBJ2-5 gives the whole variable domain DGGITQSPKYLFRKEGQNVTLSCEQNLNHDAMYWYRQDPGQGLRLIYYSQIVNDFQKGDIAEGYSVSREKKESFPLTVTSAQKNPTAFYLCASRPGGGEETQYFGPGTRLLVL.

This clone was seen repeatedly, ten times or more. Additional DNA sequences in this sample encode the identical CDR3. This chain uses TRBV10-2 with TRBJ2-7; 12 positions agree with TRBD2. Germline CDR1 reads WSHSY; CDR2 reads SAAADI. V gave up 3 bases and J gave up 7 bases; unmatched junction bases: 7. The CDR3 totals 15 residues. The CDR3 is CASSDLAGGPGEQYF. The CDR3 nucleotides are TGCGCCAGCAGTGATCTAGCGGGGGGGCCTGGGGAGCAGTACTTC.

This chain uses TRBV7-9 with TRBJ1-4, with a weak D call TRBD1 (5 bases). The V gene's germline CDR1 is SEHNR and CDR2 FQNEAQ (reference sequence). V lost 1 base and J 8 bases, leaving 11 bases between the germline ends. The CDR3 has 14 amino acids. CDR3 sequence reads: CASSLGAGVEKLFF. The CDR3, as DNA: TGTGCCAGCAGCTTAGGGGCGGGGGTCGAAAAACTGTTTTTT.

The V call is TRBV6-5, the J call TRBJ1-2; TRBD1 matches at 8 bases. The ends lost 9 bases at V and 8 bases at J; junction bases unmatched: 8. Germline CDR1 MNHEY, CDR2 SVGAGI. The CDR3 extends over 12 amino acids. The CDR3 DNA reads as TGTGCCAGGGGGACAGGCCCTGAGGGCTACACCTTC. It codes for CARGTGPEGYTF.

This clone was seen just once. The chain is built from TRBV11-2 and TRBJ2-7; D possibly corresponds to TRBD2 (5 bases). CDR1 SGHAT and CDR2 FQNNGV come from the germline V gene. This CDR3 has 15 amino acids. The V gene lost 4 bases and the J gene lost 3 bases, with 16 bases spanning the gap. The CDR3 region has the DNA TGTGCCAGCAGCTCCGGGAATTGGGCCATCTACGAGCAGTACTTC. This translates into CASSSGNWAIYEQYF.

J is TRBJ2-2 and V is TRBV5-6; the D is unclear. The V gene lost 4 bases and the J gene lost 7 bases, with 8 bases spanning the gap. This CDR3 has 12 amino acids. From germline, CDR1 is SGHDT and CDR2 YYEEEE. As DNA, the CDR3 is TGTGCCAGCAGCCTAAGGGTCGGGGAGCTGTTTTTT. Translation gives CASSLRVGELFF.